Following are 12 T cell receptor beta chains from one sample sequenced in a study of shared clonotypes between healthy human individuals. The data were produced by immunoSEQ multiplex PCR, yet TCRdb's version contains in-frame clones alone and is incomplete. This repertoire shows 2 million to 2.5 million clones, about nine tenths found once; its top ten account for roughly 0.34%. Sample: naive CD4+ T cells from PBMCs. Subset defined: CD45RA+ positively selected. The receptors were gathered from a young man in good health. Some clones in this sample may be carry-over from other donors' samples.

This rearrangement joins TRBV7-2 to TRBJ1-5; maybe TRBD1 (5 bases). The V gene lost 2 bases and the J gene lost 7 bases, with 12 bases spanning the gap. The germline V gene encodes CDR1 SGHTA and CDR2 FQGNSA. The CDR3 loop spans 14 amino acids. This CDR3 reads CASSLSGTEQPQHF. As DNA, the CDR3 is TGTGCCAGCAGCTTATCCGGGACCGAGCAGCCCCAGCATTTT.

The chain carries TRBV7-2 and TRBJ2-7; 9 bases line up with TRBD1. The CDR3 contains 15 residues. Looked up from germline, CDR1 is SGHTA and CDR2 is FQGNSA. Trimming removed 2 bases from V and 2 bases from J; junction bases left unmatched: 4. In DNA form, the CDR3 reads TGTGCCAGCAGCTTAACAACAGGGGGCACCTACGAGCAGTACTTC. Translation gives CASSLTTGGTYEQYF.

The gene calls are TRBV10-3 and TRBJ2-5, with D hard to call. V lost 6 bases to trimming and J lost 1 base, with 3 bases between them. CDR3 length: 11 amino acids. Germline V lookup: CDR1 ENHRY, CDR2 SYGVKD. This CDR3 reads CAIRSQETQYF. The CDR3, as DNA: TGTGCCATCAGGTCCCAAGAGACCCAGTACTTC.

The V call is TRBV5-4, the J call TRBJ2-7, with 7 bases identical to TRBD1. Germline V gives CDR1 SGHNT, CDR2 YYREEE (reference sequence). After removal of 1 base from V and 3 bases from J, the junction contained 4 bases not matched to a gene. The CDR3 spans 14 residues. The CDR3 coding sequence is TGTGCCAGCAGCTTGTACAGGGGATTCTACGAGCAGTACTTC. Translation gives CASSLYRGFYEQYF. The full variable domain, rest sourced from reference TRBV5-4 and TRBJ2-7, is ETGVTQSPTHLIKTRGQQVTLRCSSQSGHNTVSWYQQALGQGPQFIFQYYREEENGRGNFPPRFSGLQFPNYSSELNVNALELDDSALYLCASSLYRGFYEQYFGPGTRLTVT.

V and J are TRBV6-5 and TRBJ2-1; D is unresolved. The CDR3 spans 15 residues. Per germline, CDR1 MNHEY and CDR2 SVGAGI. Trimming left V 6 bases short and J 5 bases short, with 17 bases between. Written as DNA, the CDR3 is TGTGCCAGCAGGCGCCTCCGGACGAGTGACAATGAGCAGTTCTTC. Translated: CASRRLRTSDNEQFF.

J is TRBJ2-1 and V is TRBV12-5, with 11 positions matching TRBD2. The V segment lost 1 base and the J segment 7 bases; nucleotides outside the gene matches: 9. Germline CDR1 is LGHNT and CDR2 is FRNRAP. The CDR3 is made up of 17 amino acids. The CDR3 nucleotides are TGTGCTAGTGGTTTGGGAACTACTAGCGGGAGCTGGAATGAGCAGTTCTTC. Translation gives CASGLGTTSGSWNEQFF.

The chain couples TRBV28 to TRBJ2-3, with a weak D call TRBD1 (5 bases). V was shortened by 10 bases and J by 4 bases, with 6 bases between the two germline ends. The CDR3 extends over 10 amino acids. The V gene's germline CDR1 is MDHEN and CDR2 SYDVKM. The CDR3 loop reads CATGPDTQYF. As DNA, the CDR3 is TGTGCCACAGGGCCAGATACGCAGTATTTT.

The chain employs TRBV19 and TRBJ2-1; 13 bases map to TRBD2. V was clipped by 3 bases and J by 6 bases; unmatched bases: 2. The length of the CDR3 is 15 residues. Germline-derived CDR1 and CDR2 are LNHDA and SQIVND (reference sequence). The CDR3 nucleotides are TGTGCCAGTAGTATCGGACTAGCGGGAGTCAATGAGCAGTTCTTC. Translation gives CASSIGLAGVNEQFF.

The V call is TRBV5-1, the J call TRBJ2-7, with TRBD1 matching over 8 bases. The ends lost 0 bases at V and 6 bases at J; junction bases unmatched: 11. Germline V CDR1 and CDR2: SGHRS, YFSETQ. The CDR3 covers 16 residues. The CDR3 DNA follows: TGCGCCAGCAGCTTGGCAGGGGGCGGATTGCAGGGCGAGCAGTACTTC. As protein: CASSLAGGGLQGEQYF.

This clone showed up just a few times. The rearrangement uses TRBV30 and TRBJ2-2; 8 bases are shared with TRBD2. J gave up 6 bases and V 3 bases, and 3 bases lay outside the gene matches. CDR1 and CDR2 (germline): GTSNPN, SVGIG (reference sequence). The length of the CDR3 is 13 residues. Written as DNA, the CDR3 is TGTGCCTGGAGCGGGAGGGCCGCCGGGGAGCTGTTTTTT. Its translation: CAWSGRAAGELFF. Combining the CDR3 with reference TRBV30 and TRBJ2-2 gives the whole variable domain SQTIHQWPATLVQPVGSPLSLECTVEGTSNPNLYWYRQAAGRGLQLLFYSVGIGQISSEVPQNLSASRPQDRQFILSSKKLLLSDSGFYLCAWSGRAAGELFFGEGSRLTVL.

This chain uses TRBV28 with TRBJ1-2; 9 bases match TRBD1. The V gene's germline CDR1 is MDHEN and CDR2 SYDVKM. V lost 5 bases to trimming and J lost 0 bases; unmatched junction nucleotides: 10. The length of the CDR3 is 17 residues. CDR3 amino acids: CASSPGTGYAANYGYTF. The DNA of the CDR3 is TGTGCCAGCAGTCCGGGGACAGGGTACGCGGCTAACTATGGCTACACCTTC.

The rearrangement uses TRBV7-8 and TRBJ2-1; 9 bases align to TRBD1. CDR1 and CDR2 (germline): SGHVS, FQNEAQ. The CDR3 runs 15 residues. The V gene end was trimmed by 6 bases and the J gene end by 0 bases; junction bases not matched to a gene: 3. The CDR3 DNA sequence: TGTGCCAGCAGACCGGGACAGGGCTCCTACAATGAGCAGTTCTTC. Protein product: CASRPGQGSYNEQFF.